This entry is about one TCR beta chain. Participant reports of clinical history set cohort assignment. The protocol was immunoSEQ multiplex PCR, while the TCRdb copy is restricted to in-frame clones and leaves out a portion. The table has roughly 420,000 clones, approximately 87% seen once. V lost 5 bases, J lost 8 bases, and 16 bases lay in between. The CDR3 length is 14 residues. Germline CDR1 reads SGHTA; CDR2 reads FQGNSA. The entry originates in a study of blood T cell repertoires in COVID-19. For the study at large: Nucleic acid was either cDNA or gDNA, and it came from T cells, B-cell-depleted T cells, or PBMCs.

This TCR derives from a woman in her 30s with acute COVID-19. V is TRBV7-2 and J is TRBJ2-1, with a tentative D call TRBD2 (5 bases). The sample taken for sequencing was PBMCs or T cells enriched from blood (not recorded which). CDR3 loop: CASSRRTLTDEQFF. The CDR3 DNA is TGTGCCAGCAGCAGACGGACTCTGACGGATGAGCAGTTCTTC.